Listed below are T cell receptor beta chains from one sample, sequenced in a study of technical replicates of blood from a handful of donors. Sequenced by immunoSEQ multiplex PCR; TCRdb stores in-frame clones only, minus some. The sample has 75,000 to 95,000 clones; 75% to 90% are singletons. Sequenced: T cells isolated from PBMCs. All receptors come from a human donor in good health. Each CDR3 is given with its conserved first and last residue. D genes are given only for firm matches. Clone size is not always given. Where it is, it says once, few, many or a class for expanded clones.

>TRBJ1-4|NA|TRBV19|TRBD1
TGTGCCAGTAGTAGCTGGGACAGGGATGAAAAACTGTTTTTT
CASSSWDRDEKLFF
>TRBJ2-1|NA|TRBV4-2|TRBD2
TGTGCCAGCAGCCAAGAAAGAAAGTCACTAGCGTTCTACAATGAGCAGTTCTTC
CASSQERKSLAFYNEQFF
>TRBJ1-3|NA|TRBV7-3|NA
TGTGCCAGCAGCTTGGGGGACAACGGAAACACCATATATTTT
CASSLGDNGNTIYF
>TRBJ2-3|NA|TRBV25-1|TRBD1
TGTGCCACCAGACAGGGGAATCAGGATACGCAGTATTTT
CATRQGNQDTQYF
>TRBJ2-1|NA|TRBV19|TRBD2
TGTGCCAGTAGTGCCCGGGCTAGCGGGCCCTACAATGAGCAGTTCTTC
CASSARASGPYNEQFF
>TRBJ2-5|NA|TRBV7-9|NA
TGTGCCAGCAGCCCCAACGGTGAGACCCAGTACTTC
CASSPNGETQYF
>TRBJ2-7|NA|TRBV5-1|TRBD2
TGCGCCAGCAGTCCTCGGGAGGATGCCTACGAGCAGTACTTC
CASSPREDAYEQYF
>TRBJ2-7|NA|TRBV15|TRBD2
TGTGCCACCAGCAGAGATGGCCTAGCGGCCTCCTACGAGCAGTACTTC
CATSRDGLAASYEQYF
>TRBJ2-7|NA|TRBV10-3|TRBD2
TGTGCCATCAGTGCCGGGAGGGCCGAGAACGAGCAGTACTTC
CAISAGRAENEQYF
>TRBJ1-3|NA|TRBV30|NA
TGTGCCTGGACTTCTCCGGGGGGCTCCTCTGGAAACACCATATATTTT
CAWTSPGGSSGNTIYF
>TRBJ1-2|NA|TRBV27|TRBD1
TGTGCCAGCAGTTCGGGACAGGGTTTAAATGGCTACACCTTC
CASSSGQGLNGYTF
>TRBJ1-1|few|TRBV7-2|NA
TGTGCCAGCAGCTATACGGACAGTAACACTGAAGCTTTCTTT
CASSYTDSNTEAFF
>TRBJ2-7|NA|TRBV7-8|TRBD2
TGTGCCAGCAGCTTTAGGACTAGCGGCTACGAGCAGTACTTC
CASSFRTSGYEQYF
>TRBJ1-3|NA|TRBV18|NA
TGTGCCAGCTCACCACTTTCGCCTAGGGGCTCTGGAAACACCATATATTTT
CASSPLSPRGSGNTIYF
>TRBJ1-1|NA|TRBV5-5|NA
TGTGCCAGCAGCTTTCGTTATGGGCCGAACACTGAAGCTTTCTTT
CASSFRYGPNTEAFF
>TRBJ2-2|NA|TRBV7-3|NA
TGTGCCAGCAGCTTGAGGGATAACACCGGGGAGCTGTTTTTT
CASSLRDNTGELFF
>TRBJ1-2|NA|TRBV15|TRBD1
TGTGCCACCAGCAGAGATAGGGCAGGGGGTGCCTATGGCTACACCTTC
CATSRDRAGGAYGYTF
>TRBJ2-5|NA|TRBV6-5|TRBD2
TGTGCCAGCAAGATAGCGGGAGGCCAAGAGACCCAGTACTTC
CASKIAGGQETQYF
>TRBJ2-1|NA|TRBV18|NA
TGTGCCAGCTCACCACGGACAGTTGGGCGAGTCGGTCGGGCAGGCAATGAGCAGTTCTTC
CASSPRTVGRVGRAGNEQFF
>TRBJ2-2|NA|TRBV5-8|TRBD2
TGTGCCAGCAGCTTGAGACTAGCGGGAGTCAGGAACACCGGGGAGCTGTTTTTT
CASSLRLAGVRNTGELFF
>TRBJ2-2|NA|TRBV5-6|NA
TGTGCCAGCAGCTTGATAGGGGTGAACACCGGGGAGCTGTTTTTT
CASSLIGVNTGELFF
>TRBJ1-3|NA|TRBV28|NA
TGTGCCAGCAGTCCGGGGGGGTCTGGAAACACCATATATTTT
CASSPGGSGNTIYF
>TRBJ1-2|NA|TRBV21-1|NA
TGTGCCAGCAGCAAAGGGAGGGCCTTTAACTATGGCTACACCTTC
CASSKGRAFNYGYTF
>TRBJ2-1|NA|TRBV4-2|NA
TGTGCCAGCAGCCTCCCTTATGACAATGAGCAGTTCTTC
CASSLPYDNEQFF
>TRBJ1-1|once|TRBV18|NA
TGTGCCAGCTCACCACCGTCTCGTTATGAAGCTTTCTTT
CASSPPSRYEAFF
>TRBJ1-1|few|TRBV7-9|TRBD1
TGTGCCAGCAGTTTAACCTTACCGGGACAGGGAGAAGCTTTCTTT
CASSLTLPGQGEAFF
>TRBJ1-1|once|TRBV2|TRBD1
TGTGCCAGCTCTGACCTAGGGGACAGGGCGAACACTGAAGCTTTCTTT
CASSDLGDRANTEAFF
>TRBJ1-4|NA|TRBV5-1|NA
TGCGCCAGCAGCTTGGAGCCCGGGAACGGCAATAATGAAAAACTGTTTTTT
CASSLEPGNGNNEKLFF
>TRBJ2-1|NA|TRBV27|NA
TGTGCCAGCAGTAAGTACGGTAGCGGCAATGAGCAGTTCTTC
CASSKYGSGNEQFF
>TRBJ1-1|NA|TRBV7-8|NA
TGTGCCAGCAGCTTAGAACAGATAAACACTGAAGCTTTCTTT
CASSLEQINTEAFF
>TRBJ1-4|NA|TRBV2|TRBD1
TGTGCCTACTTGGGACAGCTTAATGAAAAACTGTTTTTT
CAYLGQLNEKLFF
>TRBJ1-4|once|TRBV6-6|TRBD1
TGTGCCAGCAGTTTCCGGGACAGGGTGGAAAAACTGTTTTTT
CASSFRDRVEKLFF
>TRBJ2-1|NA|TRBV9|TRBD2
TGTGCCAGCAGCGCCGGACTAGCGGGCACATACAATGAGCAGTTCTTC
CASSAGLAGTYNEQFF
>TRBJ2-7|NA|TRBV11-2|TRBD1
TGTGCCAGCAGCTTGAACAGGGGGTCCTACGAGCAGTACTTC
CASSLNRGSYEQYF
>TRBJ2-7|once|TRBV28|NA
TGTGCCAGCATCGGCGGGGCACACGAGCAGTACTTC
CASIGGAHEQYF
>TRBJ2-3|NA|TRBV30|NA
TGTGCCTGGAGTGGGTTAGCTCTGGATACGCAGTATTTT
CAWSGLALDTQYF
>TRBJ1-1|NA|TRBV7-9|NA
TGTGCCAGCAGCTCCTACCAGGGGCCCTACACTGAAGCTTTCTTT
CASSSYQGPYTEAFF
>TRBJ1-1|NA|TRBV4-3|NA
TGCGCCAGCAGCCAATCCGGGACTTCGAACACTGAAGCTTTCTTT
CASSQSGTSNTEAFF
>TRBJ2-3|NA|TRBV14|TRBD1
TGTGCCAGCAGCCAAGATTCTGGGACAGCCGTCACAGATACGCAGTATTTT
CASSQDSGTAVTDTQYF
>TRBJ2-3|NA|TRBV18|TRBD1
TGTGCCAGCTCACCCGACAGGGATCTTCTAGGGGCGGATATCAATACGCAGTATTTT
CASSPDRDLLGADINTQYF